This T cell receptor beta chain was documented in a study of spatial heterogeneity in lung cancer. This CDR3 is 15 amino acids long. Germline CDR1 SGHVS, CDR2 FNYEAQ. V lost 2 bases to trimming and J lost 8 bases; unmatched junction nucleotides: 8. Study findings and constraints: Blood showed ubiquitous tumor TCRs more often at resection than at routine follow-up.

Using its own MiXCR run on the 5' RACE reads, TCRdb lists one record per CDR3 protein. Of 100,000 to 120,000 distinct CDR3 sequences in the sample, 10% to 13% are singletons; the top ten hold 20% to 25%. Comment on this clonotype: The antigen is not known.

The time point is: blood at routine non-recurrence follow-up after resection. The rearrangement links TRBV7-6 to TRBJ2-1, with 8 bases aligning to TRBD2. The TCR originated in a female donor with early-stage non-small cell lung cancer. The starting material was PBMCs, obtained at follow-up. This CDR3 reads CASSLYGRAFDEQFF. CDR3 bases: TGTGCCAGCAGCTTATACGGGAGGGCCTTCGATGAGCAGTTCTTC. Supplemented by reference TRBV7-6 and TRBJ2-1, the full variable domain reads GAGVSQSPRYKVTKRGQDVALRCDPISGHVSLYWYRQALGQGPEFLTYFNYEAQQDKSGLPNDRFSAERPEGSISTLTIQRTEQRDSAMYRCASSLYGRAFDEQFFGPGTRLTVL.